Each of the 10 T cell receptor beta chains below was sequenced from the same sample in a study of T-cell memory formation after mild COVID-19. TCRdb reprocessed the 5' RACE reads via MiXCR and lists one record per CDR3 protein. The sample has hundreds of thousands of distinct CDR3 sequences, about a sixth seen once; the top ten hold approximately 12%. Sequenced input: PBMCs or a T cell subset sorted from them (not recorded which). These receptors all come from an adult woman who had mild COVID-19 (a few samples of this study predate the infection). Cell type and time point are not known.

The chain has TRBV4-1 and TRBJ2-7; TRBD2 agrees at 9 bases. Germline V CDR1 and CDR2: MGHRA, YSYEKL. V was pared by 0 bases and J by 4 bases, with 4 bases of the junction left unmatched. The CDR3 has 15 amino acids. The CDR3 region has the DNA TGCGCCAGCAGCCAAGAGTCTAGCGGGACATACGAGCAGTACTTC. As protein: CASSQESSGTYEQYF.

The rearrangement uses TRBV12-3 or TRBV12-4 and TRBJ2-1, with 7 bases that match TRBD1. With 4 bases clipped from V and 4 bases from J, the junction kept 4 bases outside the gene matches. The CDR3 length is 14 residues. DNA of the CDR3: TGTGCCAGCAGTTCTGCGACAGGGTACAATGAGCAGTTCTTC. Translation: CASSSATGYNEQFF.

This clonotype occurred a few times. This chain uses TRBV7-3 with TRBJ2-2, with D perhaps TRBD1 (5 bases). V gave up 2 bases and J gave up 4 bases, with 17 bases separating them. This CDR3 is built from 17 residues. Germline V gene data show CDR1 as SGHTA and CDR2 as FQGTGA. The CDR3 DNA reads TGTGCCAGCAGCTTATCCCCCTCCACAGACAGCACCGGGGAGCTGTTTTTT. The encoded protein is CASSLSPSTDSTGELFF. The full variable domain, completed using reference TRBV7-3 and TRBJ2-2, is GAGVSQTPSNKVTEKGKYVELRCDPISGHTALYWYRQSLGQGPEFLIYFQGTGAADDSGLPNDRFFAVRPEGSVSTLKIQRTERGDSAVYLCASSLSPSTDSTGELFFGEGSRLTVL.

This sequence joins TRBV5-1 and TRBJ2-3; 11 bases are a match to TRBD2. V shed 1 base and J 0 bases; nucleotides not matched to a gene: 1. CDR1 and CDR2 (germline): SGHRS, YFSETQ. CDR3 size: 16 residues. As DNA, the CDR3 is TGCGCCAGCAGCTTGTTAGCGGGGGGGAGCACAGATACGCAGTATTTT. Its protein is CASSLLAGGSTDTQYF. The variable domain in full, with the rest retrieved from reference TRBV5-1 and TRBJ2-3, is KAGVTQTPRYLIKTRGQQVTLSCSPISGHRSVSWYQQTPGQGLQFLFEYFSETQRNKGNFPGRFSGRQFSNSRSEMNVSTLELGDSALYLCASSLLAGGSTDTQYFGPGTRLTVL.

There are a few counts of this clonotype. V usage is TRBV7-3 and J usage is TRBJ1-2, with TRBD1 identical over 8 bases. V was pared by 5 bases and J by 4 bases, with 9 bases of the junction left unmatched. CDR1 is SGHTA and CDR2 is FQGTGA in the germline V gene. This CDR3 spans 15 amino acids. The CDR3 region has the DNA TGTGCCAGCAGCCCACAGGGGACAGGCCCCTATGGCTACACCTTC. Its protein product is CASSPQGTGPYGYTF.

The chain recombines TRBV7-8 with TRBJ2-5; no clear D. In germline, CDR1 is SGHVS, CDR2 FQNEAQ. The CDR3 contains 11 residues. Deletions cut 5 bases from V and 9 bases from J, with 10 bases between. Written as DNA, the CDR3 is TGTGCCAGCAGCCAGACCTGGGCCCAGTACTTC. The encoded protein is CASSQTWAQYF.

This clonotype was counted a few times. This chain connects TRBV5-1 to TRBJ2-1; the D gene is possibly TRBD1 (5 bases). Trimming cost V 4 bases and J 5 bases, with 13 bases left between them. This CDR3 region has 14 residues. Germline V gene lookup returns CDR1 SGHRS and CDR2 YFSETQ. The CDR3 coding sequence is TGCGCCAGCAGCCGGGCTGACAGCCACAATGAGCAGTTCTTC. It translates to CASSRADSHNEQFF.

The chain combines TRBV30 with TRBJ1-2; D unresolved. This CDR3 has 11 amino acids. The V gene lost 4 bases and the J gene lost 7 bases, with 10 bases spanning the gap. Germline V gene sequence: CDR1 GTSNPN, CDR2 SVGIG (reference sequence). CDR3 DNA sequence: TGTGCCTGGACAACCCTGGGTGGCTACACCTTC. Amino acids: CAWTTLGGYTF.

V is TRBV5-6 and J is TRBJ2-5; D remains ambiguous. Germline V CDR1 and CDR2: SGHDT, YYEEEE. V lost 4 bases, J lost 1 base, and 8 bases lay in between. The CDR3 is 13 amino acids. CDR3 loop: CASSPDFQETQYF. CDR3 nucleotide sequence: TGTGCCAGCAGCCCCGACTTCCAAGAGACCCAGTACTTC.

There are a few counts of this clonotype. This chain joins TRBV15 and TRBJ1-1, with D possibly matching TRBD1 (5 bases). Trimming stripped 5 bases from V and 7 bases from J, with 14 bases between. This CDR3 is built from 13 residues. In germline, CDR1 is LNHNV, CDR2 YYDKDF (reference sequence). CDR3 region: CATSLGLRGEAFF. Written as DNA, the CDR3 is TGTGCCACCAGCTTGGGACTTCGGGGTGAAGCTTTCTTT. Full variable domain (missing parts from reference TRBV15 and TRBJ1-1): DAMVIQNPRYQVTQFGKPVTLSCSQTLNHNVMYWYQQKSSQAPKLLFHYYDKDFNNEADTPDNFQSRRPNTSFCFLDIRSPGLGDTAMYLCATSLGLRGEAFFGQGTRLTVV.